This paragraph reports one T cell receptor beta chain. No antigen is known for it. Germline V lookup: CDR1 MDHEN, CDR2 SYDVKM. V lost 6 bases, J lost 2 bases, and 6 bases stayed unmatched. This CDR3 comprises 15 residues. The record originates from a study of OX40 agonist ivuxolimab in advanced cancers. On the study more broadly: Of the patients, three showed partial responses, one with hepatocellular carcinoma and two with cutaneous melanoma. Study conclusions and caveats: Both CD4+ and CD8+ T cell populations in blood had undergone clonal expansion by week 6 at 0.1 to 3.0 mg/kg. Fewer expanded clones were found on average in CD4+ than in CD8+ T cells.

Clones were sequenced by immunoSEQ multiplex PCR, and TCRdb holds only the in-frame ones, with some missing. The sample has about 95,000 clones; 80% to 90% are singletons. This clonotype was sampled from an adult with an advanced solid tumor such as melanoma, head and neck, liver or kidney cancer. The V and J genes are TRBV28 and TRBJ1-3; 8 nucleotides line up with TRBD1. The material sequenced was CD4+ or CD8+ T cells sorted from blood, taken in a trial of the OX40 agonist ivuxolimab. The CDR3 is CASRSQGAAGNTIYF. CDR3 bases: TGTGCCAGCAGATCGCAGGGGGCGGCTGGAAACACCATATATTTT. The full variable domain, in which reference TRBV28 and TRBJ1-3 provide the parts outside the CDR3, is DVKVTQSSRYLVKRTGEKVFLECVQDMDHENMFWYRQDPGLGLRLIYFSYDVKMKEKGDIPEGYSVSREKKERFSLILESASTNQTSMYLCASRSQGAAGNTIYFGEGSWLTVV.